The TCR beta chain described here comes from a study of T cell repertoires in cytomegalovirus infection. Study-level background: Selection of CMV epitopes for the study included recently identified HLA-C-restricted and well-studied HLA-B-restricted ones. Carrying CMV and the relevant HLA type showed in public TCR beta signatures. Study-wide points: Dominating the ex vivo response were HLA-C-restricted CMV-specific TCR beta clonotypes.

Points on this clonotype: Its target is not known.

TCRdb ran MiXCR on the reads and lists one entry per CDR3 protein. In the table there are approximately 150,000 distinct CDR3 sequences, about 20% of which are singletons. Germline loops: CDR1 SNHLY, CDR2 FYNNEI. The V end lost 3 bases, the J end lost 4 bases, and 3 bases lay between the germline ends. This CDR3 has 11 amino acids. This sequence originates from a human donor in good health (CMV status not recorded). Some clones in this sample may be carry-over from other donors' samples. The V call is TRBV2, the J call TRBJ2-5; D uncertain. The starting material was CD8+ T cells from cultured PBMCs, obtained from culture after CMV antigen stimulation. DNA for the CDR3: TGTGCCAGCAGTGACAGAGAGACCCAGTACTTC. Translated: CASSDRETQYF.